A single sample gave rise to the 15 T cell receptor beta chains below, sequenced in a study of Graves' ophthalmopathy and Graves' hyperthyroidism. The study amplified TCR beta CDR3 regions using RNA transcripts. Investigators did first-round RT-PCR with HTBI primers, then second-round multiplex PCR. From the multiplex PCR reads, TCRdb called clonotypes with MiXCR, one entry per CDR3 protein. The table includes roughly 400,000 distinct CDR3 sequences, roughly 17% detected once. Material: peripheral blood. These receptor sequences come from an adult woman with stable Graves' hyperthyroidism.

This clonotype has a count of ten or more. The chain has TRBV19 and TRBJ2-2; 7 nucleotides align to TRBD2. V trimming: 7 bases; J trimming: 7 bases; junction bases outside the gene matches: 15. Germline loops: CDR1 LNHDA, CDR2 SQIVND (reference sequence). The CDR3 has 16 amino acids. The CDR3 coding sequence is TGTGCCAGTACCAAGAGGTGGGAGGGCCTAGGCGGGGAGCTGTTTTTT. Translation: CASTKRWEGLGGELFF. The complete variable domain, with remaining parts taken from reference TRBV19 and TRBJ2-2, reads DGGITQSPKYLFRKEGQNVTLSCEQNLNHDAMYWYRQDPGQGLRLIYYSQIVNDFQKGDIAEGYSVSREKKESFPLTVTSAQKNPTAFYLCASTKRWEGLGGELFFGEGSRLTVL.

The genes are TRBV4-1 and TRBJ2-5; D is possibly TRBD1 or TRBD2 (5 bases each). Looked up from germline, CDR1 is MGHRA and CDR2 is YSYEKL. The CDR3 consists of 15 residues. Trimming shortened V by 4 bases and J by 7 bases, and 19 bases separated the two germline ends. CDR3 DNA sequence: TGCGCCAGCAGCCCCATCCGGGACCCCATGGGGACCCAGTACTTC. This gives the protein CASSPIRDPMGTQYF.

V usage is TRBV7-2 and J usage is TRBJ2-5; TRBD1 or TRBD2 may be the D gene (5 bases each). V lost 4 bases to trimming and J lost 7 bases, with 16 bases between them. The germline gives CDR1 SGHTA, CDR2 FQGNSA. CDR3 length: 14 amino acids. The CDR3 nucleotides are TGTGCCAGCAGCTGGGGACGGGCCTCAGGGACCCAGTACTTC. Its translation: CASSWGRASGTQYF.

This clonotype was seen many times. The chain employs TRBV12-3 or TRBV12-4 and TRBJ1-3; D gene ambiguous. The CDR3 is 15 residues long. The germline V and J ends were trimmed by 2 bases and 0 bases, with 8 bases remaining between them. CDR3 DNA: TGTGCCAGCAGTTTAAGGCAGGTCTCTGGAAACACCATATATTTT. Translating gives CASSLRQVSGNTIYF.

This clonotype was recorded many times. CDR3 protein: CASSLGTAGEQYF. The CDR3 DNA sequence: TGCGCCAGCAGCTTGGGGACCGCCGGCGAGCAGTACTTC. The chain joins TRBV5-1 to TRBJ2-7; D remains ambiguous. V lost 0 bases, J lost 6 bases, and 10 bases lay in between. The CDR3 consists of 13 residues. The V gene's germline CDR1 is SGHRS and CDR2 YFSETQ. Full variable domain (rest looked up from reference TRBV5-1 and TRBJ2-7): KAGVTQTPRYLIKTRGQQVTLSCSPISGHRSVSWYQQTPGQGLQFLFEYFSETQRNKGNFPGRFSGRQFSNSRSEMNVSTLELGDSALYLCASSLGTAGEQYFGPGTRLTVT.

This clonotype was counted ten times or more. This chain uses TRBV25-1 with TRBJ2-7; 14 nucleotides align to TRBD2. From germline, CDR1 is MGHDK and CDR2 SYGVNS. The CDR3 length is 18 residues. The J segment lost 1 base and the V segment lost 1 base, leaving 6 bases of the junction unmatched. CDR3 in amino acids: CASSELGLAGAKSYEQYF. CDR3 in DNA: TGTGCCAGCAGTGAATTGGGACTAGCGGGAGCAAAATCCTACGAGCAGTACTTC.

This clonotype was seen at least ten times. In DNA form, the CDR3 reads TGTGCCAGACCCCTGGGGGTCTGGGGCTACGAGCAGTACTTC. Its protein product is CARPLGVWGYEQYF. The J gene is TRBJ2-7, the V gene TRBV12-3 or TRBV12-4; TRBD1 or TRBD2 may be the D gene (5 bases each). Trimming removed 9 bases from V and 3 bases from J, with 18 bases in between. This CDR3 has 14 amino acids.

This clonotype was picked up many times. The junction departs from germline at one end; a sequencing error may be responsible. This chain links TRBV20-1 with TRBJ1-1; tentatively, D is TRBD1 (5 bases). The length of the CDR3 is 13 residues. CDR1 and CDR2 from the germline V gene are DFQATT and SNEGSKA (reference sequence). CDR3 amino acids: CSARGVRNTEAFF. CDR3 DNA sequence: TGCAGTGCAAGAGGGGTAAGGAACACTGAAGCTTTCTTT.

This clonotype was seen ten or more times. The chain recombines TRBV11-3 with TRBJ2-5, with TRBD2 matching over 16 bases. Germline loops: CDR1 SGHNT, CDR2 YENEEA. The CDR3 has 22 amino acids. V was pared by 1 base and J by 2 bases, with 16 bases of the junction left unmatched. CDR3 region: CASSLVTLGTSGRAALQETQYF. CDR3 sequence (DNA): TGTGCCAGCAGCTTAGTCACCCTCGGGACTAGCGGGAGGGCGGCCCTACAAGAGACCCAGTACTTC.

The rearrangement joins TRBV5-1 to TRBJ2-7, with a tentative D call TRBD2 (6 bases). Germline loops: CDR1 SGHRS, CDR2 YFSETQ. V lost 0 bases and J lost 3, with 25 bases in between. This CDR3 has 19 residues. The CDR3 sequence is CASSLAGYASAMPLYEQYF. As DNA, the CDR3 is TGCGCCAGCAGCTTGGCAGGCTACGCTAGCGCGATGCCACTCTACGAGCAGTACTTC.

This clonotype occurred many times. The rearrangement joins TRBV5-1 to TRBJ2-6; the D is unclear. In germline, CDR1 is SGHRS, CDR2 YFSETQ. CDR3 length: 16 residues. The V gene lost 0 bases and the J gene lost 0 bases, with 7 bases spanning the gap. CDR3 region: CASSLVPVSGANVLTF. The DNA for the CDR3 is TGCGCCAGCAGCTTGGTTCCGGTCTCTGGGGCCAACGTCCTGACTTTC.

This clonotype has a count of ten or more. The chain recombines TRBV6-5 with TRBJ1-5, with no clear D. The CDR3 runs 13 residues. Per the germline V gene, CDR1 is MNHEY and CDR2 is SVGAGI. The V end was cut by 2 bases, the J end by 0 bases, with 2 bases between. The CDR3 sequence: CASSYGSNQPQHF. The DNA of the CDR3 is TGTGCCAGCAGTTACGGTAGCAATCAGCCCCAGCATTTT.

There are many counts of this clonotype. The J gene is TRBJ1-5, the V gene TRBV2; possible D gene TRBD1, 5 bases. CDR3 length: 13 residues. The germline V and J ends were trimmed by 4 bases and 4 bases, with 8 bases remaining between them. The germline gives CDR1 SNHLY, CDR2 FYNNEI. The CDR3 sequence: CASSAYRNQPQHF. DNA of the CDR3: TGTGCCAGCAGTGCTTACAGGAATCAGCCCCAGCATTTT.

This clonotype was counted many times. The J gene is TRBJ1-1, the V gene TRBV5-1; 7 nucleotides line up with TRBD1. This CDR3 comprises 15 residues. V lost 2 bases, J lost 3 bases, and 7 bases stayed unmatched. Per the germline V gene, CDR1 is SGHRS and CDR2 is YFSETQ. CDR3: CASSLQGLLDTEAFF. DNA of the CDR3: TGCGCCAGCAGCTTACAGGGGCTACTGGACACTGAAGCTTTCTTT.

This clonotype occurred a few times. This chain links TRBV9 with TRBJ1-5; a weak D match, TRBD1 (6 bases). V was trimmed by 3 bases and J by 4 bases, leaving 8 bases between them. This CDR3 contains 13 residues. CDR1 and CDR2 from the germline V gene are SGDLS and YYNGEE. The CDR3 spells CASSADRNQPQHF. CDR3 DNA sequence: TGTGCCAGCAGCGCAGACAGGAATCAGCCCCAGCATTTT. The complete variable domain, with remaining parts taken from reference TRBV9 and TRBJ1-5, reads DSGVTQTPKHLITATGQRVTLRCSPRSGDLSVYWYQQSLDQGLQFLIQYYNGEERAKGNILERFSAQQFPDLHSELNLSSLELGDSALYFCASSADRNQPQHFGDGTRLSIL.